Listed here are 26 T cell receptor beta chains from one sample, sequenced in a study of blood T cell repertoires in COVID-19. TCRdb keeps only in-frame clones here, not all; method: immunoSEQ multiplex PCR. The table records roughly 350,000 clones, under 95% of them present only once. Input material: peripheral blood. These receptors were collected from a woman between 18 and 29 years old who had recovered from COVID-19.

This chain links TRBV3-1 (or the pseudogene TRBV3-2) with TRBJ2-2, with D unclear. Germline V gene data show CDR1 as LGHDT and CDR2 as YNNKEL (reference sequence). The V and J ends lost 3 bases and 0 bases respectively, with 11 bases between them. The CDR3 covers 16 residues. The CDR3 sequence is CASSQGTGSNTGELFF. DNA of the CDR3: TGTGCCAGCAGCCAGGGCACTGGCTCGAACACCGGGGAGCTGTTTTTT.

The chain recombines TRBV10-3 with TRBJ1-2; TRBD1 is a possible D gene (5 bases). The CDR3 extends over 13 amino acids. Germline CDR1 ENHRY, CDR2 SYGVKD. Deletions cut 3 bases from V and 4 bases from J, with 9 bases between. CDR3 bases: TGTGCCATCAGTGACCCTGACAGCTATGGCTACACCTTC. Translated, it gives CAISDPDSYGYTF.

This chain connects TRBV4-1 to TRBJ1-1; D call uncertain. V shed 0 bases and J shed 6 bases, with 14 bases lying between them. CDR1 and CDR2 from the germline V gene are MGHRA and YSYEKL. The CDR3 contains 15 residues. CDR3 loop: CASSQEMWASSEAFF. DNA for the CDR3: TGCGCCAGCAGCCAAGAAATGTGGGCCTCCTCTGAAGCTTTCTTT.

The chain couples TRBV11-3 to TRBJ1-1; 8 positions match TRBD1. CDR1 is SGHNT, CDR2 YENEEA, per germline. The CDR3 is 17 amino acids. V was pared by 5 bases and J by 4 bases, with 15 bases of the junction left unmatched. The DNA for the CDR3 is TGTGCCAGCAGCGGCATTAGCTTCCCGGACAGGGCCACTGAAGCTTTCTTT. It translates to CASSGISFPDRATEAFF.

The V and J genes are TRBV7-2 and TRBJ1-5, with D possibly being TRBD1 (5 bases). V shed 1 base and J shed 3 bases, with 13 bases lying between them. CDR3 length equals 16 residues. The germline CDR1 and CDR2 sequences are SGHTA and FQGNSA. The chain's CDR3 is CASSLDPGVFNQPQHF. The CDR3 bases are TGTGCCAGCAGCTTAGACCCGGGGGTATTCAATCAGCCCCAGCATTTT.

The gene calls are TRBV11-2 and TRBJ1-1; 8 bases line up with TRBD1. Per germline, CDR1 SGHAT and CDR2 FQNNGV. V gave up 3 bases and J gave up 2 bases; unmatched junction bases: 8. The CDR3 runs 16 residues. The DNA of the CDR3 is TGTGCCAGCAGCTTCGGCAGGGGGCGTTTAAACACTGAAGCTTTCTTT. Its translation is CASSFGRGRLNTEAFF.

This clone was found a few times. The chain employs TRBV18 and TRBJ2-7; possibly TRBD2 for D (6 bases). Trimming took off 6 bases at V and 1 base at J, with 13 bases between the two ends. The CDR3 length is 14 residues. Germline V gene lookup returns CDR1 KGHSH and CDR2 LQKENI. The CDR3 spells CASSLSGLSYEQYV. CDR3 coding DNA: TGTGCCAGCTCTCTATCGGGACTGTCCTACGAGCAGTACGTC.

The rearrangement joins TRBV7-2 to TRBJ1-2; D unclear. V was clipped by 3 bases and J by 4 bases, with 12 bases between them. This CDR3 is built from 14 residues. Germline V gives CDR1 SGHTA, CDR2 FQGNSA. Here the CDR3 reads CASSLIPRSYGYTF. CDR3 nucleotides: TGTGCCAGCAGCTTGATTCCGAGGAGCTATGGCTACACCTTC.

J is TRBJ1-6 and V is TRBV9, with 9 bases matching TRBD1. CDR1 and CDR2 (germline): SGDLS, YYNGEE. The CDR3 sequence is 15 residues long. J was trimmed by 8 bases and V by 4 bases; bases with no gene match: 7. CDR3 sequence (DNA): TGTGCCAGCAGCCCCCAAGGACAGGGGTATTCACCCCTCCACTTT. This translates into CASSPQGQGYSPLHF.

This clone has only one observation. This chain joins TRBV4-3 and TRBJ2-3; TRBD2 aligns across 12 bases. The CDR3 has 18 amino acids. Germline CDR1 LGHNA, CDR2 YSLEER. V trimming: 0 bases; J trimming: 1 base; junction bases outside the gene matches: 5. In DNA, the CDR3 is TGCGCCAGCAGCCAAGATCCGGCTAGCGGGAGGGGCACAGATACGCAGTATTTT. It codes for CASSQDPASGRGTDTQYF.

V and J are TRBV7-8 and TRBJ1-5; maybe TRBD1 (5 bases). V was clipped by 5 bases and J by 3 bases, with 20 bases between them. The CDR3 contains 17 residues. Germline V lookup: CDR1 SGHVS, CDR2 FQNEAQ. CDR3: CASSPSGGDRVNQPQHF. The CDR3 nucleotides are TGTGCCAGCAGCCCCTCGGGAGGGGACCGGGTCAATCAGCCCCAGCATTTT.

The V gene is TRBV19, the J gene TRBJ2-1; the D gene is possibly TRBD2 (7 bases). V was shortened by 4 bases and J by 4 bases, with 20 bases between the two germline ends. Germline V gene data show CDR1 as LNHDA and CDR2 as SQIVND (reference sequence). The CDR3 totals 17 residues. The CDR3 loop reads CASSTPVGGGGYNEQFF. The CDR3 nucleotides are TGTGCCAGTAGTACCCCCGTCGGGGGAGGGGGATACAATGAGCAGTTCTTC.

The chain links TRBV9 to TRBJ1-3; D gene ambiguous. Per the germline V gene, CDR1 is SGDLS and CDR2 is YYNGEE. The length of the CDR3 is 15 residues. Trimming took off 2 bases at V and 0 bases at J, with 9 bases between the two ends. CDR3 bases: TGTGCCAGCAGCGTTGACGGGAGCTCTGGAAACACCATATATTTT. It codes for CASSVDGSSGNTIYF.

Here the CDR3 reads CASSLRGLGTGELFF. The CDR3 bases are TGTGCCAGCAGCCTGCGGGGGCTGGGCACCGGGGAGCTGTTTTTT. V and J are TRBV7-2 and TRBJ2-2; TRBD2 is a possible D gene (7 bases). The CDR3 is made up of 15 amino acids. V lost 5 bases and J 4 bases, leaving 14 bases between the germline ends. The germline V gene has CDR1 SGHTA and CDR2 FQGNSA. The full variable domain, rest sourced from reference TRBV7-2 and TRBJ2-2, is GAGVSQSPSNKVTEKGKDVELRCDPISGHTALYWYRQSLGQGLEFLIYFQGNSAPDKSGLPSDRFSAERTGGSVSTLTIQRTQQEDSAVYLCASSLRGLGTGELFFGEGSRLTVL.

This sequence joins TRBV29-1 and TRBJ2-1, with 10 bases identical to TRBD2. The germline CDR1 and CDR2 sequences are SQVTM and ANQGSEA. The V and J ends lost 5 bases and 4 bases, in that order; junction bases with no gene match: 14. The CDR3 is 17 amino acids. CDR3 coding DNA: TGCAGCGTTTGGTTCGCTAGCGGGAGTTCGGGTTACAATGAGCAGTTCTTC. It translates to CSVWFASGSSGYNEQFF.

In nucleotides, the CDR3 is TGTGCCAGCAGTGAGGGGGCTGAACAGCCCCAGCATTTT. This encodes CASSEGAEQPQHF. The chain recombines TRBV6-1 with TRBJ1-5, with D possibly being TRBD1 (6 bases). Germline loops: CDR1 MNHNS, CDR2 SASEGT. Trimming stripped 3 bases from V and 7 bases from J, with 10 bases between. The CDR3 has 13 residues.

This clone was seen only once. The genes are TRBV2 and TRBJ1-2; D remains ambiguous. Germline CDR1 is SNHLY and CDR2 is FYNNEI. V was trimmed by 0 bases and J by 7 bases, leaving 12 bases between them. The CDR3 is 14 amino acids. CDR3 residues: CASSEAASPGGYTF. In DNA, the CDR3 is TGTGCCAGCAGTGAAGCTGCCAGTCCTGGTGGCTACACCTTC. The full variable domain, in which reference TRBV2 and TRBJ1-2 provide the parts outside the CDR3, is EPEVTQTPSHQVTQMGQEVILRCVPISNHLYFYWYRQILGQKVEFLVSFYNNEISEKSEIFDDQFSVERPDGSNFTLKIRSTKLEDSAMYFCASSEAASPGGYTFGSGTRLTVV.

The genes are TRBV7-2 and TRBJ2-5, with 14 bases lining up with TRBD2. The CDR3 is made up of 19 amino acids. V shed 5 bases, J shed 5 bases, and the junction held 16 bases outside the gene matches. The germline gives CDR1 SGHTA, CDR2 FQGNSA. CDR3 nucleotides: TGTGCCAGCAGCCCAGGGGACCGACTAGCGGGAGGGGGGGAGGAGACCCAGTACTTC. Its translation: CASSPGDRLAGGGEETQYF.

This chain joins TRBV5-4 and TRBJ2-1; TRBD2 matches at 9 bases. V lost 4 bases, J lost 8 bases, and 4 bases stayed unmatched. The CDR3 spans 13 residues. Germline V gives CDR1 SGHNT, CDR2 YYREEE (reference sequence). CDR3 nucleotide sequence: TGTGCCAGCAGCGCGGTAGCGGGAGATGAGCAGTTCTTC. Translation gives CASSAVAGDEQFF.

J is TRBJ2-1 and V is TRBV11-2; 9 positions agree with TRBD1. Trimming removed 2 bases from V and 5 bases from J; junction bases left unmatched: 7. The CDR3 is made up of 16 amino acids. Germline V gives CDR1 SGHAT, CDR2 FQNNGV. DNA for the CDR3: TGTGCCAGCAGCTTAACTGAGGACAGGGGTCACAATGAGCAGTTCTTC. This translates into CASSLTEDRGHNEQFF.

The chain links TRBV11-2 to TRBJ2-1, with 10 bases lining up with TRBD2. CDR1 and CDR2 (germline): SGHAT, FQNNGV. V trimming: 5 bases; J trimming: 7 bases; junction bases outside the gene matches: 8. The CDR3 contains 15 residues. CDR3 loop: CASSKGLARTNEQFF. The CDR3 nucleotides read TGTGCCAGCAGCAAGGGACTAGCGAGGACGAATGAGCAGTTCTTC.

The genes are TRBV10-3 and TRBJ1-3, with D possibly TRBD1 on 5 matching bases. Germline CDR1 and CDR2: ENHRY and SYGVKD. V was cut by 6 bases and J by 2 bases, with 20 bases left in between. The CDR3 loop spans 17 amino acids. The CDR3 DNA sequence: TGTGCCATCAGAGTGGGGATTCGGGACTCAGCTGGAAACACCATATATTTT. As protein: CAIRVGIRDSAGNTIYF.

In the case of this clone: An end of the junction does not agree with germline; a read error may underlie this. V is TRBV28 and J is TRBJ2-3, with a weak D call TRBD2 (6 bases). This CDR3 has 16 residues. Per the germline V gene, CDR1 is MDHEN and CDR2 is SYDVKM. The CDR3 protein is CTSSHARRGSTDTQYF. The CDR3 DNA reads as TGTACCAGCAGTCACGCTCGGCGGGGCAGCACAGATACGCAGTATTTT.

V and J are TRBV3-1 (or the pseudogene TRBV3-2) and TRBJ2-2; D perhaps matches TRBD1 (6 bases). CDR3 length: 16 amino acids. V shed 1 base and J shed 5 bases, with 14 bases lying between them. Germline-derived CDR1 and CDR2 are LGHDT and YNNKEL (reference sequence). DNA for the CDR3: TGTGCCAGCAGCCAAGTATTAGGCAGGGGAACCGGGGAGCTGTTTTTT. It specifies CASSQVLGRGTGELFF.

This rearrangement joins TRBV12-3 or TRBV12-4 to TRBJ1-5; D gene ambiguous. V lost 3 bases to trimming and J lost 3 bases, with 6 bases between them. The CDR3 spans 13 residues. CDR3 DNA sequence: TGTGCCAGCAGTTTCACAAACAATCAGCCCCAGCATTTT. Its translation: CASSFTNNQPQHF.

This chain uses TRBV6-6 with TRBJ1-2; the D gene is possibly TRBD1 (5 bases). CDR3 length equals 12 residues. Germline V gene data show CDR1 as MNHNY and CDR2 as SVGAGI (reference sequence). Deletions cut 6 bases from V and 10 bases from J, with 15 bases between. The DNA for the CDR3 is TGTGCCAGCAGCCCCGGACAAGGCTTCTACACCTTC. Its translation: CASSPGQGFYTF.